The rows below give T cell receptor beta chains drawn from one sample of a study of T-cell memory formation after mild COVID-19. Each CDR3 protein is one row after TCRdb ran MiXCR on the 5' RACE reads. The data hold roughly 110,000 distinct CDR3 sequences, with around a fifth observed a single time. The sample comprised PBMCs or a T cell subset sorted from them (not recorded which). These receptor sequences come from a man aged 18 to 30 who had mild COVID-19 (a few samples of this study predate the infection). Cell type and time point are not known. Both conserved end residues are trimmed from each CDR3.

J,V,CDR3
TRBJ2-3,TRBV7-2,ASSSRTGDVDTQY
TRBJ1-2,TRBV6-5,ASSYSAEIYGYT
TRBJ1-2,TRBV5-1,ASSLRQPGRAFYGYT
TRBJ2-7,TRBV7-3,ASTRPQTEQY
TRBJ2-6,TRBV3-1,ASLIRRSGANVLT
TRBJ1-5,TRBV20-1,SAGTAFSNQPQH
TRBJ2-3,TRBV20-1,SARGDRWTTDTQY
TRBJ2-1,TRBV12-3/TRBV12-4,ASSSPWTPHNEQF
TRBJ2-7,TRBV20-1,SARVLTSSYEQY
TRBJ2-1,TRBV11-2,ASSLDRAGYSSYNEQF
TRBJ2-1,TRBV6-2/TRBV6-3,ASRAALYNEQF
TRBJ2-3,TRBV7-8,ASSQTLGRNTDTQY
TRBJ2-3,TRBV4-3,ASSLWNFQPDTQY
TRBJ2-1,TRBV12-3/TRBV12-4,ASFVFGEGEQF
TRBJ1-1,TRBV5-4,ASSFNRDMNTEAF
TRBJ1-4,TRBV20-1,SARGVATNEKLF
TRBJ2-1,TRBV29-1,SVGGIEQF
TRBJ1-3,TRBV15,ATSITPGSGNTIY
TRBJ2-1,TRBV5-1,ASSRVGVAVVDNEQF
TRBJ2-1,TRBV4-1,ASSRSGEDYNEQF
TRBJ2-3,TRBV7-2,ASSRSSRRTDTQY
TRBJ1-6,TRBV6-5,ASSYGSTTDYNSPLH
TRBJ1-6,TRBV7-3,ASSLTGQINSPLH
TRBJ1-2,TRBV6-5,ASSYSGGGTYGYT
TRBJ2-5,TRBV13,ASSLSSGGAGRETQY
TRBJ2-7,TRBV12-3/TRBV12-4,ASSLRGYEQY
TRBJ2-3,TRBV23-1,ASSLGLAGGTTITDTQY
TRBJ2-1,TRBV7-3,ASSSLRGGYNEQF
TRBJ1-3,TRBV7-9,ASTAVGSGNTIY
TRBJ2-3,TRBV27,ASSLIPVDTQY
TRBJ2-5,TRBV5-1,ASTRLAEETQY
TRBJ2-1,TRBV19,ASSGPSSYNEQF
TRBJ2-2,TRBV19,ASSPQGPTGELI
TRBJ2-1,TRBV2,ASRAARLAGGPEQF
TRBJ2-6,TRBV6-1,ASSAVWGLGANVLT
TRBJ2-1,TRBV7-9,ASSINNEQF
TRBJ2-2,TRBV19,ASSSDRGLNGELF
TRBJ1-4,TRBV20-1,SARDGYNEKLF
TRBJ2-7,TRBV4-1,ASRGRGHEQY
TRBJ1-1,TRBV4-1,ASSGQGIPEAF
TRBJ2-3,TRBV5-4,ASSLAAGDPLQY
TRBJ1-5,TRBV7-3,ASSEGGNQPQH
TRBJ2-7,TRBV15,ATSRVGQGAYEQY
TRBJ2-3,TRBV28,ASSPDRGGTDTQY
TRBJ2-3,TRBV9,ASSVPSGGAVDTQY
TRBJ1-5,TRBV5-1,ASSLFSGEEQPQH
TRBJ2-5,TRBV5-1,ASSSGGRGKTQY
TRBJ1-4,TRBV11-2,ASSLENEKLF
TRBJ2-4,TRBV20-1,SASDLAKNIQY
TRBJ1-1,TRBV7-2,ASSPAPGYTEAF
TRBJ2-3,TRBV7-2,ASSFRGGTSTDTQY
TRBJ1-1,TRBV5-1,ASQQARGPLTEAF
TRBJ2-7,TRBV10-3,AISGQGGHGLVLDEQY
TRBJ2-2,TRBV29-1,SAAPTGDTGELF
TRBJ1-5,TRBV7-2,ASSRHPSSDQPQH